This T cell receptor beta chain was observed in a study of T cell responses to AZD1222 COVID-19 vaccine. In its sample, this clone was seen once. The CDR3 contains 14 residues. Trimming took 10 bases from V and 1 from J, leaving 16 bases between them. Germline CDR1 LNHDA, CDR2 SQIVND (reference sequence). TCRdb keeps only in-frame clones here, not all; method: immunoSEQ multiplex PCR. The sample consists of 100,000 to 150,000 clones, just over 90% of them appearing once. The source of this sequence is an adult in good health. Sequences were derived from peripheral blood, sampled on day 0 of AZD1222 vaccination. V is TRBV19 and J is TRBJ1-1; D perhaps matches TRBD1 (5 bases). In DNA form, the CDR3 reads TGTGCCACCGCAACGGGACGGGGGAACACTGAAGCTTTCTTT. Amino acid sequence: CATATGRGNTEAFF. Full variable domain (rest looked up from reference TRBV19 and TRBJ1-1): DGGITQSPKYLFRKEGQNVTLSCEQNLNHDAMYWYRQDPGQGLRLIYYSQIVNDFQKGDIAEGYSVSREKKESFPLTVTSAQKNPTAFYLCATATGRGNTEAFFGQGTRLTVV.